This record looks at one T cell receptor beta chain sequence and its context. The CDR3 sequence is 13 residues long. V shed 9 bases and J shed 11 bases, with 22 bases lying between them. Germline CDR1 is MNHEY and CDR2 is SMNVEV (reference sequence). This sample is drawn from a study of blood T cell repertoires in COVID-19. Assay used: immunoSEQ multiplex PCR; TCRdb lists only in-frame clones, some missing. The table records under 150,000 clones, 65% to 85% of them present only once. This chain uses TRBV27 with TRBJ1-1; D remains unclear. The sample consisted of peripheral blood. This TCR derives from a woman between 45 and 65 years old with acute or convalescent COVID-19. The CDR3 region is CASQKRDTPGAFF. The CDR3 bases are TGTGCCAGTCAAAAACGGGATACTCCGGGGGCTTTCTTT.